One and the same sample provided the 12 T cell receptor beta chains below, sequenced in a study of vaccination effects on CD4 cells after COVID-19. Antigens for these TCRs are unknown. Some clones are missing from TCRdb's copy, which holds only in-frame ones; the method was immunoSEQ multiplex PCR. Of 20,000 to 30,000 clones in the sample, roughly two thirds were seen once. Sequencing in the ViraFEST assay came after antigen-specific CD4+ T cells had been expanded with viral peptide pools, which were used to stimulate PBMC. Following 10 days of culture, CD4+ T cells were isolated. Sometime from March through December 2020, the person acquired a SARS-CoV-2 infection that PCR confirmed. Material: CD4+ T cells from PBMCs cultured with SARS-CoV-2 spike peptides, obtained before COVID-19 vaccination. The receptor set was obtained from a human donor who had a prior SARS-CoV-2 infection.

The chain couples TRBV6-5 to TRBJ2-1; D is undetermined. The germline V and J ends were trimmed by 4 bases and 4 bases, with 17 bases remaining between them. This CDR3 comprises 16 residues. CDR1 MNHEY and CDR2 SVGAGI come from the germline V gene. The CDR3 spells CASSWTLGLDYNEQFF. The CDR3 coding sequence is TGTGCCAGCAGTTGGACCCTGGGCCTAGATTACAATGAGCAGTTCTTC.

The CDR3: CATSAGSGRSTDTQYF. Written as DNA, the CDR3 is TGTGCCACCAGTGCCGGTAGCGGGAGAAGCACAGATACGCAGTATTTT. The genes are TRBV24-1 and TRBJ2-3, with 9 bases lining up with TRBD2. This CDR3 region has 16 residues. In germline, CDR1 is KGHDR, CDR2 SFDVKD. Germline trimming cut 5 bases from V and 0 bases from J; bases unmatched to any gene: 5.

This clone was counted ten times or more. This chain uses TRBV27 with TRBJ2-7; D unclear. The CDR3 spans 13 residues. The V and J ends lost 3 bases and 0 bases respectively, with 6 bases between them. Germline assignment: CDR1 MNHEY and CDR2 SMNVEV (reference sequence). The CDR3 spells CASSFSNSYEQYF. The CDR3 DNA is TGTGCCAGCAGTTTTTCAAACTCCTACGAGCAGTACTTC.

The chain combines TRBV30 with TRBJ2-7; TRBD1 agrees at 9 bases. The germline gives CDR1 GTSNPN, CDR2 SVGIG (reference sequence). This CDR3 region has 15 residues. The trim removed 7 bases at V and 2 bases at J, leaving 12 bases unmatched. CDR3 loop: CALTPGTGRTYEQYF. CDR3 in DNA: TGTGCCTTAACCCCCGGGACAGGGCGAACCTACGAGCAGTACTTC.

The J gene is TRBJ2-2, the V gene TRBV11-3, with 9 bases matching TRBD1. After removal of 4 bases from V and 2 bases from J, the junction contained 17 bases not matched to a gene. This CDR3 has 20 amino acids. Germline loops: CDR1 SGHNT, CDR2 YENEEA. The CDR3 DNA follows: TGTGCCAGCAGCTCAACAAAGCTGGTCCGGGACAGGGATAACACCGGGGAGCTGTTTTTT. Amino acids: CASSSTKLVRDRDNTGELFF.

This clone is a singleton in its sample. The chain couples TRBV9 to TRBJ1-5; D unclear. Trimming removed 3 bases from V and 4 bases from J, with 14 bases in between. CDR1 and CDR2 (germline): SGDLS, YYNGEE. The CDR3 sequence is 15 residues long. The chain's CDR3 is CASSARRQVNQPQHF. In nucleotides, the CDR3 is TGTGCCAGCAGCGCCCGGAGGCAGGTAAATCAGCCCCAGCATTTT.

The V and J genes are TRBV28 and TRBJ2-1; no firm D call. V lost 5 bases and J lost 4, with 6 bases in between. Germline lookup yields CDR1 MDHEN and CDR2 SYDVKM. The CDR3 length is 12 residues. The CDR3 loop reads CASSTLYNEQFF. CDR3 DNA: TGTGCCAGCAGTACCTTGTACAATGAGCAGTTCTTC.

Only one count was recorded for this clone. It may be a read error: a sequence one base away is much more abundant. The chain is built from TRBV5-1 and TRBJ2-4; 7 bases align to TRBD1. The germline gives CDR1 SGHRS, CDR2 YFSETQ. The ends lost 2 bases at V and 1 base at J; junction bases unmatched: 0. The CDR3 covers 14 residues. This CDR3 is CASSLQGAKNIQYF. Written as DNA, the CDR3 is TGCGCCAGCAGCTTACAGGGGGCCAAAAACATTCAGTACTTC.

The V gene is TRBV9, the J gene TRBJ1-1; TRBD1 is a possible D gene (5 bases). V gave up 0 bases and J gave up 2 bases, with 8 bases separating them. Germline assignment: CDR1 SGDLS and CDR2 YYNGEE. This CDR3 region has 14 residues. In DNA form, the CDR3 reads TGTGCCAGCAGCGTAGGGGACCCTAACACTGAAGCTTTCTTT. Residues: CASSVGDPNTEAFF.

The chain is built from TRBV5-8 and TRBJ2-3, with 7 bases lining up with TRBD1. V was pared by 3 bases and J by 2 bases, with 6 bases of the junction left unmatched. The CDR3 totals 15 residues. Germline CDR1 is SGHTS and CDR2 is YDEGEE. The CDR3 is CASSSDRVNTDTQYF. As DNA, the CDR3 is TGTGCCAGCAGCTCCGACAGGGTTAACACAGATACGCAGTATTTT.

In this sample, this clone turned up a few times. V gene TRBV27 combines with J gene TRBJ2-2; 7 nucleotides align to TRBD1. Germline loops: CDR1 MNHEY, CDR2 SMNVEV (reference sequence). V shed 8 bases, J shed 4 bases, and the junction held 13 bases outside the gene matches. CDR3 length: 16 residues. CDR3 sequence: CASSRGRDRVTGELFF. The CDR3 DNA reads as TGTGCCAGCTCAAGGGGCCGGGACAGAGTCACCGGGGAGCTGTTTTTT.

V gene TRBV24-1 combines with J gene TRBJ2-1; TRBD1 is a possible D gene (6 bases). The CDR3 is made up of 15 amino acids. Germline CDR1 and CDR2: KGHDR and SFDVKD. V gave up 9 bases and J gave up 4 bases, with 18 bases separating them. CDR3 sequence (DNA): TGTGCCACCGAAGAGAGTAGGGGGTCATACAATGAGCAGTTCTTC. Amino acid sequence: CATEESRGSYNEQFF.